One sample yielded the 9 T cell receptor beta chains listed below, sequenced in a study of metastatic and nonmetastatic thyroid tumors. TCRdb called clones again from the PCR reads with MiXCR. The sample shows about 33,000 clones, roughly a sixth of them seen only once. All patients reached thyroid surgery having received no treatment beforehand. The specimen was blood. The receptor set was obtained from a male donor with papillary thyroid cancer or a benign thyroid nodule (not recorded which). Some clones in this sample may be carry-over from other donors' samples.

The genes are TRBV6-1 and TRBJ2-3; 13 bases are a match to TRBD2. The CDR3 is 16 residues long. V lost 6 bases to trimming and J lost 5 bases; unmatched junction nucleotides: 8. From germline, CDR1 is MNHNS and CDR2 SASEGT. For the CDR3, the DNA is TGTGCCAGCAGGGGGAGGACTAGCGGGAGTGGAGATACGCAGTATTTT. Its protein product is CASRGRTSGSGDTQYF.

This clone has just a few counts. The gene calls are TRBV19 and TRBJ2-1; D is perhaps TRBD1 (6 bases). V shed 5 bases and J shed 7 bases, with 18 bases lying between them. The germline V gene has CDR1 LNHDA and CDR2 SQIVND (reference sequence). The CDR3 contains 15 residues. CDR3 in amino acids: CASSLSVRGGNEQFF. For the CDR3, the DNA is TGTGCCAGTAGTCTGAGCGTGAGAGGGGGTAATGAGCAGTTCTTC.

This clone was detected many times. The chain uses TRBV7-9 and TRBJ2-2; D is uncertain. In germline, CDR1 is SEHNR, CDR2 FQNEAQ (reference sequence). The CDR3 extends over 14 amino acids. V was trimmed by 5 bases and J by 6 bases, leaving 13 bases between them. The CDR3 is CASSPMSGPGELFF. Here the CDR3 DNA reads TGTGCCAGCAGCCCTATGTCCGGGCCCGGGGAGCTGTTTTTT.

By sample share, this clone is medium-sized. The V and J genes are TRBV28 and TRBJ2-1, with D perhaps given as TRBD1 or TRBD2 (5 bases each). V lost 2 bases and J 9 bases, leaving 11 bases between the germline ends. From germline, CDR1 is MDHEN and CDR2 SYDVKM. The CDR3 runs 13 residues. Here the CDR3 reads CASSLGGSVEQFF. CDR3 nucleotide sequence: TGTGCCAGCAGTTTAGGGGGTTCGGTTGAGCAGTTCTTC.

This clone qualifies as medium-sized. The chain joins TRBV6-1 to TRBJ1-3, with 9 bases identical to TRBD1. Trimming took 6 bases from V and 4 from J; bases not matched to a gene: 7. Looked up from germline, CDR1 is MNHNS and CDR2 is SASEGT. The CDR3 length is 15 residues. The CDR3 region is CASSPTGTGGNTIYF. The CDR3 nucleotides read TGTGCCAGCAGCCCAACCGGGACAGGGGGAAACACCATATATTTT.

The chain employs TRBV14 and TRBJ1-3; D is uncertain. V was clipped by 4 bases and J by 1 base, with 14 bases between them. CDR3 length: 16 residues. The germline V gene has CDR1 SGHDN and CDR2 FVKESK. CDR3 protein: CASSRLTASSGNTIYF. As DNA, the CDR3 is TGTGCCAGCAGCCGATTGACCGCATCTTCTGGAAACACCATATATTTT.

To note about this clone: Sequence at one end of the junction differs from germline and may be a read error. V and J are TRBV7-8 and TRBJ2-7; 8 nucleotides agree with TRBD2. There are 16 residues in the CDR3. Germline V gene lookup returns CDR1 SGHVS and CDR2 FQNEAQ. CDR3 nucleotides: TGTGCCAGCATCTTAGAACCCGGGACTAGAGGCCACGAGCAGTACTTC. Its protein is CASILEPGTRGHEQYF.

This clone came up many times. The J gene is TRBJ2-3, the V gene TRBV5-1; weak D call: TRBD2 (5 bases). The germline V gene encodes CDR1 SGHRS and CDR2 YFSETQ. The V gene lost 4 bases and the J gene lost 0 bases, with 12 bases spanning the gap. There are 15 residues in the CDR3. The CDR3 spells CASSLTTSSTDTQYF. The CDR3 region has the DNA TGCGCCAGCAGCCTGACTACCTCTAGCACAGATACGCAGTATTTT.

This clone was detected ten times or more. The chain employs TRBV13 and TRBJ2-3; TRBD1 is a possible D gene (6 bases). This CDR3 has 14 amino acids. Trimming cost V 5 bases and J 3 bases, with 12 bases left between them. CDR1 and CDR2 (germline): PRHDT, FYEKMQ (reference sequence). The CDR3 reads CASSERQVTDTQYF. CDR3 nucleotide sequence: TGTGCCAGCAGCGAACGACAGGTGACAGATACGCAGTATTTT. The whole variable domain, remainder taken from reference TRBV13 and TRBJ2-3, is AAGVIQSPRHLIKEKRETATLKCYPIPRHDTVYWYQQGPGQDPQFLISFYEKMQSDKGSIPDRFSAQQFSDYHSELNMSSLELGDSALYFCASSERQVTDTQYFGPGTRLTVL.